The rows below give T cell receptor beta chains drawn from one sample of a study of cytomegalovirus exposure and HLA in healthy donors. Data came from immunoSEQ multiplex PCR; TCRdb stores just in-frame clones and leaves some out. The table lists approximately 27,000 clones. Sequences were obtained from PBMCs. Receptors were obtained from a man aged 25-45 years in good health and CMV-seronegative. Both conserved end residues are part of each CDR3. A D gene is named only where the DNA matches it firmly.

V gene	J gene	D gene	CDR3 DNA	CDR3 protein
TRBV13	TRBJ2-7	TRBD2	TGTGCCAGCAGCCCCTGGACTAGACCCTACGAGCAGTACTTC	CASSPWTRPYEQYF
TRBV7-9	TRBJ2-7	TRBD2	TGTGCCAGCAGCTTATGGGTAGCGGGAGGCTACGAGCAGTACTTC	CASSLWVAGGYEQYF
TRBV4-1	TRBJ2-2	TRBD1	TGCGCCAGCAGCCTGACAGGGGAGGACACCGGGGAGCTGTTTTTT	CASSLTGEDTGELFF
TRBV6-1	TRBJ2-3	TRBD2	TGTGCCAGCAGTGCGGGGACTAGCGGGTCAGATACGCAGTATTTT	CASSAGTSGSDTQYF
TRBV9	TRBJ2-5	.	TGTGCCAGCAGCGTAGTGGCAGGGATTGAAGAGACCCAGTACTTC	CASSVVAGIEETQYF
TRBV15	TRBJ1-1	.	TGTGCCACCAGCAACTACAGGGTAGGCACTGAAGCTTTCTTT	CATSNYRVGTEAFF
TRBV19	TRBJ1-6	.	TGTGCCAGTAGTATAACGGGGGGCGCCGCGTCCCCCCTCCACTTT	CASSITGGAASPLHF
TRBV30	TRBJ2-2	.	TGTGCCTGGATGCGGGGGAACACCGGGGAGCTGTTTTTT	CAWMRGNTGELFF
TRBV19	TRBJ2-1	TRBD2	TGTGCCAGTAGTGTGACTAGCGGGGTTTACAATGAGCAGTTCTTC	CASSVTSGVYNEQFF
TRBV4-3	TRBJ2-3	TRBD2	TGCGCCAGCAGCCAGAAACTAGCGGGGAGAGGGGTAGATACGCAGTATTTT	CASSQKLAGRGVDTQYF
TRBV4-3	TRBJ2-7	.	TGCGCCAGCAGCCAAGAGGCAGGGGCCTTCTACGAGCAGTACTTC	CASSQEAGAFYEQYF
TRBV13	TRBJ2-7	TRBD2	TGTGCCAGCAGATCATCCCCGGGGGGGGTATGCGGCTCCTACGAGCAGTACTTC	CASRSSPGGVCGSYEQYF
TRBV6-4	TRBJ2-2	.	TGCGCCAGCAGTGACTCCTATAACACCGGGGAGCTGTTTTTT	CASSDSYNTGELFF
TRBV5-1	TRBJ1-1	TRBD1	TGCGCCAGCAGCCCGGGACAGATCGGGTCTGAAGCTTTCTTT	CASSPGQIGSEAFF
TRBV6-5	TRBJ2-1	TRBD1	TGTGCCAGCAGTTACGCGACAGGGGGCTACAATGAGCAGTTCTTC	CASSYATGGYNEQFF
TRBV10-3	TRBJ2-7	TRBD1	TGTGCCATCAGACCCAGCCCCGGGACAGCCAAGAGCTCCTACGAGCAGTACTTC	CAIRPSPGTAKSSYEQYF
TRBV2	TRBJ2-5	.	TGTGCCAGCAGTGAGGGGGCGGAACAAGAGACCCAGTACTTC	CASSEGAEQETQYF
TRBV7-2	TRBJ1-6	TRBD1	TGTGCCAGCAGCTCCATAGGGGACAGGGCCCCAGGGTACTTT	CASSSIGDRAPGYF
TRBV4-1	TRBJ1-2	.	TGCGCCAGCAGCCAAGAGGAACTAACCTACTATGGCTACACCTTC	CASSQEELTYYGYTF
TRBV18	TRBJ1-5	TRBD1	TGTGCCAGCTCACCTGGGACAGGGGTCTATAGCAATCAGCCCCAGCATTTT	CASSPGTGVYSNQPQHF
TRBV5-1	TRBJ2-7	.	TGCGCCAGCAGCTTGGTCTCAGGGAACTACGAGCAGTACTTC	CASSLVSGNYEQYF
TRBV6-4	TRBJ2-3	.	TGTGCCAGCAGTGAAGGGGGCACAGATACGCAGTATTTT	CASSEGGTDTQYF
TRBV19	TRBJ2-7	TRBD2	TGTGCCAGTAGTATTGTAGCGGGGCTTCTCTACGAGCAGTACTTC	CASSIVAGLLYEQYF
TRBV7-9	TRBJ2-1	.	TGTGCCAGCCGCCCCCAGGTGAAGGACAATGAGCAGTTCTTC	CASRPQVKDNEQFF
TRBV18	TRBJ2-5	.	TGTGCCAGCTCACCACCCGCGACTACCGCAGAGACCCAGTACTTC	CASSPPATTAETQYF
TRBV19	TRBJ1-3	.	TGTGCCAGTAGTTTCGGGAACTCTGGAAACACCATATATTTT	CASSFGNSGNTIYF
TRBV18	TRBJ2-2	.	TGTGCCAGCTCACCCGCGGGGATCGGAACCGGGGAGCTGTTTTTT	CASSPAGIGTGELFF
TRBV7-5	TRBJ2-7	.	TGTGCCAGAAGCTTAGCAGGACTAGCGGATTACGAGCAGTACTTC	CARSLAGLADYEQYF
TRBV6-6	TRBJ1-1	TRBD1	TGTGCCAGCAGTTCCCGACAGGGGGACACTGAAGCTTTCTTT	CASSSRQGDTEAFF
TRBV7-3	TRBJ2-5	.	TGTGCCAGCAGCTCCTCCGGGGTCGTGACCCAGTACTTC	CASSSSGVVTQYF
TRBV19	TRBJ1-1	TRBD1	TGTGCCAGCTCGCCTACAGGGGTGATCACTGAAGCTTTCTTT	CASSPTGVITEAFF
TRBV27	TRBJ2-3	.	TGTGCCAGCAGGGGCTACGGGGATAGCACAGATACGCAGTATTTT	CASRGYGDSTDTQYF
TRBV7-2	TRBJ2-7	TRBD2	TGTGCCAGCAGCTTCCTAGCGGGGAGTGGCGAGCAGTACTTC	CASSFLAGSGEQYF
TRBV5-1	TRBJ2-2	.	TGCGCCAGCAAAGAGGGAGGAAACACCGGGGAGCTGTTTTTT	CASKEGGNTGELFF
TRBV7-8	TRBJ1-6	TRBD1	TGTGCCAGCAGCTGGGGGACAGCTAATAATTCACCCCTCCACTTT	CASSWGTANNSPLHF
TRBV7-2	TRBJ2-3	.	TGTGCCAGCAGCTGGGGACTCCCAAGACTCACAGATACGCAGTATTTT	CASSWGLPRLTDTQYF